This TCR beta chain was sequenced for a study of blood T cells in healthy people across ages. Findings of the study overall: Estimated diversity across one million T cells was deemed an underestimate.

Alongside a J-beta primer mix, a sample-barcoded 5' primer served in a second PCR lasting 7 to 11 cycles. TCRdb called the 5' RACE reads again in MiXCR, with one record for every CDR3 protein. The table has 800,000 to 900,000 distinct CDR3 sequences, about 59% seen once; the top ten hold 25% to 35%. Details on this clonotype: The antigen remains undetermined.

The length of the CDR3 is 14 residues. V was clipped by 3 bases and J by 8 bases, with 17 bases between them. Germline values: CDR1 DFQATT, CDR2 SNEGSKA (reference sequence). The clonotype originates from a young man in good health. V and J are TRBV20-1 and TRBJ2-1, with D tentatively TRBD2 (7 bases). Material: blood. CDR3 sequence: CSASPWGGAHEQFF. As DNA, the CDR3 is TGCAGTGCTAGTCCTTGGGGGGGGGCCCATGAGCAGTTCTTC.